This T cell receptor (beta chain) was profiled in a study of Ad26.COV2.S vaccination and SARS-CoV-2 variants (dated by TCRdb to about 2021). As for the study more broadly: Vaccine-arm donors came from COV1001, a multicentre, randomized, double-blind, placebo-controlled phase I-IIa trial of Ad26.COV2.S in healthy adults. Dosing of Ad26.COV2.S was intramuscular, at either 5x10^10 or 1x10^11 viral particles, delivered as one shot or as two shots spaced 56 days apart. The specificity and breadth of SARS-CoV-2-reactive T cell receptors after Ad26.COV2.S vaccination were assessed by TCRbeta repertoire sequencing. A total of about 30 samples were included in the TCR-sequenced set, comprising roughly 19 Ad26.COV2.S vaccine recipients, 5 placebo recipients and 8 SARS-CoV-2 convalescent individuals. Trial participants were randomized into five groups of five: low-dose or high-dose Ad26.COV2.S given once or twice, or placebo on both occasions. Investigators remained blinded to trial group allocation during experiments and outcome assessment.

The treatment or condition label corresponds to: some 19 received Ad26.COV2.S at low or high dose, single or two shots; a few received placebo; per-sample allocation not given. Repertoires of vaccine and placebo recipients were sequenced from samples collected on day 63 after the first injection. In Cohort 1b, 20 to 25 adults aged 18-55 years were enrolled at a single site in Boston, USA, between 29 July and 7 August 2020. Ad26.COV2.S was a replication-incompetent adenovirus type 26 vector that expressed a prefusion-stabilized SARS-CoV-2 spike protein derived from the original Wuhan strain. The immunoSEQ Assay was the method used to sequence TCRbeta CDR3 regions. After extraction, genomic DNA underwent amplification by bias-controlled multiplex PCR, followed by high-throughput sequencing. Concerning the study's data processing: To quantify the absolute abundance of every unique TCRbeta CDR3 region, sequences were collapsed and filtered. T cell fraction was estimated by normalization of TCRbeta template counts to usable DNA, with usable DNA being measured through amplification of reference genes present in all nucleated cells. Repertoire TCRs were annotated as SARS-CoV-2-specific by exact matching of V gene, CDR3 amino acid sequence and J gene to a known reactive TCR set. The reference SARS-CoV-2 TCR set was derived from MIRA and filtered for enrichment in COVID-19-positive ImmuneCODE repertoires, a step that removed public or cross-reactive TCRs. Using the MIRA antigens, annotated TCRs were further analysed by specific ORF or by position within an ORF. Breadth was defined as the number of annotated unique rearrangements divided by the total number of unique productive rearrangements, and depth was defined as the summed frequency of the annotated unique rearrangements. Group comparisons of TCR breadth used two-sided Wilcoxon rank-sum tests. The immuneACCESS repertoire file appears here via TCRdb, limited to in-frame rearrangements. These files lack a portion of the clones; in checked studies, under half of the deficit traces to unresolved V genes, and the cause of the others is not known. V, J and clone size derive from that table, while D and trimming were established from the DNA sequence. The sample records approximately 410,000 clones, 85% to 90% of which are singletons. About 3.6% of the sample belongs to the ten largest clones.

This clone was recorded a few times. The antigen it binds to is not known. No clone much larger than this one lies a single base away; base qualities are absent. What the work shows at the level of the full study, not this receptor alone: The study was not powered for comparison of responses between vaccine doses or regimens. It was noted by the authors that total T cell responses may have been underestimated by the TCR breadth and depth analyses. After vaccination, substantial breadth of spike-specific CD8+ and CD4+ T cell responses was reported. Non-spike TCR breadth was comparable between vaccine and placebo recipients, consistent with the vaccine containing only spike. Compared with placebo recipients, Ad26.COV2.S recipients showed higher spike-specific TCR breadth (P = 0.0014).

The CDR3, cysteine through phenylalanine, is 15 amino acids long. Only the CDR3 region is kept as DNA, spanning 45 bases read in frame from base 1. According to the germline V gene, CDR1 reads MNHEY and CDR2 reads SVGEGT. V is clipped by 0 bases and J by 1 base, and the sequence between their germline boundaries is 8 bases long. Source: peripheral blood, taken in a trial of Ad26.COV2.S vaccine versus placebo. This clonotype originated in a person aged 18-60 years who received the Ad26.COV2.S COVID-19 vaccine or a placebo. The rearrangement joined TRBV6-2 or TRBV6-3 to TRBJ2-3; TRBD1 is a possible D gene, resting on 5 matching bases. The bases are TGTGCCAGCAGTTACTCTCAGGGCCGCACAGATACGCAGTATTTT. It specifies CASSYSQGRTDTQYF.